The sequence of this TCR beta chain was determined in a study of CD8 T cells in ankylosing spondylitis. The study, taken as a whole, reports: Reportedly, matched ankylosing spondylitis synovial fluid was significantly enriched for disease-linked clones.

From germline, CDR1 is SGHVS and CDR2 FNYEAQ. The CDR3 runs 14 residues. This clonotype appeared a few times. Its antigen is as yet unknown. The junction departs from the called germline gene at one end, perhaps through a read error. Making use of molecular barcodes, quantitative 5'-RACE generated TCR beta libraries. Each CDR3 protein gets one entry after TCRdb re-called the 5' RACE reads with MiXCR. Of about 130,000 distinct CDR3 sequences listed, just under 7.5% are singletons. The chain recombines TRBV7-6 with TRBJ2-1; 11 nucleotides agree with TRBD2. This sequence was found in a female donor with ankylosing spondylitis or in good health (not recorded which). The specimen sequenced was blood, either unsorted or a sorted T cell fraction (not recorded which). The CDR3 DNA is TGCGCCAGCAGGTTAGCGGGGGGGCCATCCAATGAGTTCTTC. Translated: CASRLAGGPSNEFF.